This T cell receptor (beta chain) derives from a study of blood T cell repertoires in COVID-19. About the research overall: Both acute and convalescent COVID-19 samples were obtained from the United States, Italy and Spain.

This clone has just one count. V was clipped by 6 bases and J by 0 bases, with 18 bases between them. Germline V lookup: CDR1 MNHEY, CDR2 SVGEGT. CDR3 length: 17 amino acids. TCRdb's table, derived via immunoSEQ multiplex PCR, lists solely in-frame clones and lacks some. The sample includes around 340,000 clones, 86% seen only once; the top ten take roughly 7.2%. Sample: peripheral blood. This sequence originates from a woman aged 60-75 years with COVID-19, enrolled during active disease. This chain links TRBV6-2 or TRBV6-3 with TRBJ1-3, with a weak D call TRBD1 (6 bases). The CDR3 DNA is TGTGCCAGCAGCCGAGAGGACAGAAGGACCTCTGGAAACACCATATATTTT. Its translation is CASSREDRRTSGNTIYF.